Following are 30 T cell receptor beta chains from one sample sequenced in a study of chemoradiotherapy in HPV16-positive cancers (dated by TCRdb to between 2021 and 2022). The library came from the immunoSEQ multiplex PCR assay. TCRdb took this table from immuneACCESS and kept in-frame rearrangements with V and J called. Such tables lack part of the clones; where checked against another copy, unresolved V genes explain under half of the gap, and the rest is unexplained. This sample has over 900 clones in its table, and roughly 91% of those were observed once. Roughly 4.8% of the sample is held by the ten biggest clonotypes. Sequencing used tumor tissue, obtained from a patient who underwent chemoradiotherapy. These receptors were taken from a human donor with HPV-associated anogenital cancer.

A note on this clone: The same CDR3 can be traced to other DNA sequences in this sample. The V call is TRBV9, the J call TRBJ1-1, with D possibly being TRBD1 (6 bases). This CDR3 contains 13 residues. V was clipped by 0 bases and J by 3 bases, with 6 bases between them. The germline CDR1 and CDR2 sequences are SGDLS and YYNGEE. CDR3 region: CASSVGQDTEAFF. The CDR3 DNA reads as TGTGCCAGCAGCGTAGGACAGGACACTGAAGCTTTCTTT.

The chain recombines TRBV5-1 with TRBJ2-3; 8 nucleotides match TRBD2. Per germline, CDR1 SGHRS and CDR2 YFSETQ. The CDR3 consists of 15 residues. J was trimmed by 3 bases and V by 0 bases; bases with no gene match: 3. The CDR3 protein is CASSLGRGGTDTQYF. As DNA, the CDR3 is TGCGCCAGCAGCTTGGGACGGGGGGGTACAGATACGCAGTATTTT. The whole variable domain, remainder taken from reference TRBV5-1 and TRBJ2-3, is KAGVTQTPRYLIKTRGQQVTLSCSPISGHRSVSWYQQTPGQGLQFLFEYFSETQRNKGNFPGRFSGRQFSNSRSEMNVSTLELGDSALYLCASSLGRGGTDTQYFGPGTRLTVL.

The V call is TRBV5-5, the J call TRBJ2-7, with 9 bases fitting TRBD1. Germline V gene lookup returns CDR1 SGHKS and CDR2 YYEKEE (reference sequence). The CDR3 length is 14 residues. The V gene end was trimmed by 4 bases and the J gene end by 4 bases; junction bases not matched to a gene: 6. The CDR3 bases are TGTGCCAGCAGCCCCGGACAGGGGCGGTACGAGCAGTACTTC. This codes for CASSPGQGRYEQYF. Variable domain in full (rest from reference TRBV5-5 and TRBJ2-7): DAGVTQSPTHLIKTRGQQVTLRCSPISGHKSVSWYQQVLGQGPQFIFQYYEKEERGRGNFPDRFSARQFPNYSSELNVNALLLGDSALYLCASSPGQGRYEQYFGPGTRLTVT.

V usage is TRBV5-1 and J usage is TRBJ2-5, with 7 bases matching TRBD1. CDR3 length: 14 amino acids. Germline-derived CDR1 and CDR2 are SGHRS and YFSETQ. Trimming cost V 5 bases and J 1 base; bases outside gene matches: 5. CDR3: CASSGRTGQETQYF. In nucleotides, the CDR3 is TGCGCCAGCAGTGGGCGGACAGGCCAAGAGACCCAGTACTTC. Variable domain in full (rest from reference TRBV5-1 and TRBJ2-5): KAGVTQTPRYLIKTRGQQVTLSCSPISGHRSVSWYQQTPGQGLQFLFEYFSETQRNKGNFPGRFSGRQFSNSRSEMNVSTLELGDSALYLCASSGRTGQETQYFGPGTRLLVL.

CDR3 residues: CASSFQTGYEQYF. CDR3 bases: TGTGCCAGCAGCTTCCAGACAGGCTACGAGCAGTACTTC. The V call is TRBV7-9, the J call TRBJ2-7; TRBD1 is a possible D gene (6 bases). Germline CDR1 SEHNR, CDR2 FQNEAQ (reference sequence). This CDR3 has 13 residues. Trimming removed 3 bases from V and 3 bases from J, with 9 bases in between.

This clone was counted once. J is TRBJ1-2 and V is TRBV7-2; 7 nucleotides match TRBD1. The CDR3 is made up of 15 amino acids. The trim removed 5 bases at V and 1 base at J, leaving 7 bases unmatched. Germline CDR1 SGHTA, CDR2 FQGNSA. CDR3 amino acids: CASSPYRGVNYGYTF. As DNA, the CDR3 is TGTGCCAGCAGCCCTTACAGGGGTGTTAACTATGGCTACACCTTC.

In its sample, this clone was seen a few times. The chain combines TRBV6-1 with TRBJ1-5; D remains ambiguous. The CDR3 runs to 15 residues. V was trimmed by 7 bases and J by 6 bases, leaving 19 bases between them. From germline, CDR1 is MNHNS and CDR2 SASEGT. CDR3 sequence: CASISGPYGSQPQHF. The CDR3 coding sequence is TGTGCCAGCATATCGGGTCCGTACGGATCTCAGCCCCAGCATTTT.

The CDR3 is CASSRQGPSGNTIYF. CDR3 nucleotide sequence: TGTGCCAGCAGCCGACAGGGGCCTTCTGGAAACACCATATATTTT. The genes are TRBV6-5 and TRBJ1-3; 8 nucleotides match TRBD1. The germline gives CDR1 MNHEY, CDR2 SVGAGI. The CDR3 runs 15 residues. The ends lost 6 bases at V and 1 base at J; junction bases unmatched: 5.

The rearrangement uses TRBV10-3 and TRBJ1-1; D not resolved. CDR3 length: 14 amino acids. The germline V gene has CDR1 ENHRY and CDR2 SYGVKD. With 6 bases removed from V and 1 base from J, the gap between germline ends came to 12 bases. This CDR3 is CAIRKGSGNTEAFF. In nucleotides, the CDR3 is TGTGCCATCAGGAAAGGGAGCGGGAACACTGAAGCTTTCTTT.

The chain joins TRBV18 to TRBJ1-5; 10 bases match TRBD1. This CDR3 is built from 15 residues. V lost 6 bases, J lost 2 bases, and 4 bases stayed unmatched. Germline CDR1 KGHSH, CDR2 LQKENI. DNA of the CDR3: TGTGCCAGCTCTCCGGACAGGGGGGGCAATCAGCCCCAGCATTTT. Protein product: CASSPDRGGNQPQHF.

The chain carries TRBV9 and TRBJ1-6; D may be TRBD1 (6 bases). V was shortened by 3 bases and J by 9 bases, with 13 bases between the two germline ends. Germline V gene lookup returns CDR1 SGDLS and CDR2 YYNGEE. CDR3 length: 14 amino acids. CDR3 protein: CASSEAQGGSPLHF. The CDR3, as DNA: TGTGCCAGCAGCGAAGCCCAAGGGGGTTCACCCCTCCACTTT.

The rearrangement uses TRBV12-5 and TRBJ2-5; D perhaps matches TRBD2 (5 bases). Germline lookup yields CDR1 LGHNT and CDR2 FRNRAP. The V end lost 4 bases, the J end lost 4 bases, and 10 bases lay between the germline ends. This CDR3 region has 13 residues. The CDR3 loop reads CASGSSSAETQYF. The CDR3 DNA is TGTGCTAGTGGTTCTAGTAGCGCAGAGACCCAGTACTTC.

CDR3 in DNA: TGTGCCAGCAGCTTAAGACAGCTGTGGACTGAAGCTTTCTTT. Its translation is CASSLRQLWTEAFF. The chain carries TRBV7-2 and TRBJ1-1; D is perhaps TRBD1 (5 bases). The CDR3 sequence is 14 residues long. The V end was cut by 2 bases, the J end by 5 bases, with 12 bases between. Germline V gene data show CDR1 as SGHTA and CDR2 as FQGNSA.

The chain couples TRBV10-2 to TRBJ1-2, with D possibly being TRBD1 (6 bases). CDR3 length: 14 residues. Germline V gene data show CDR1 as WSHSY and CDR2 as SAAADI. V was pared by 6 bases and J by 2 bases, with 13 bases between. CDR3 loop: CASSPTGQNYGYTF. The DNA of the CDR3 is TGCGCCAGCAGCCCGACAGGCCAGAACTATGGCTACACCTTC.

The chain joins TRBV4-1 to TRBJ2-7; 11 bases are a match to TRBD1. V lost 5 bases, J lost 3 bases, and 6 bases stayed unmatched. The CDR3 is 15 amino acids. CDR1 is MGHRA, CDR2 YSYEKL, per germline. In DNA, the CDR3 is TGCGCCAGCAGCTTAGGACAGGGGGCTGTCTACGAGCAGTACTTC. Translated, it gives CASSLGQGAVYEQYF.

This chain joins TRBV27 and TRBJ2-7; D gene ambiguous. The V gene lost 2 bases and the J gene lost 1 base, with 12 bases spanning the gap. Looked up from germline, CDR1 is MNHEY and CDR2 is SMNVEV (reference sequence). The CDR3 consists of 15 residues. The CDR3 protein is CASSLGSDGSYEQYF. The CDR3 nucleotides read TGTGCCAGCAGTTTAGGGTCGGACGGATCCTACGAGCAGTACTTC.

This chain links TRBV11-2 with TRBJ2-3; no clear D. V gave up 2 bases and J gave up 4 bases, with 10 bases separating them. Germline CDR1 reads SGHAT; CDR2 reads FQNNGV. This CDR3 has 14 amino acids. In DNA form, the CDR3 reads TGTGCCAGCAGCTTACAGCTCCCGGCAGATACGCAGTATTTT. Translation: CASSLQLPADTQYF.

This rearrangement joins TRBV2 to TRBJ2-7; 16 positions match TRBD2. This CDR3 has 19 amino acids. The junction had 14 bases not matched to a gene; V was cut back by 7 bases and J by 2 bases. Germline V gene data show CDR1 as SNHLY and CDR2 as FYNNEI. The CDR3 here is CASTPTLGLAGGHAYEQYF. CDR3 nucleotides: TGTGCCAGCACCCCGACCCTGGGACTAGCGGGGGGGCACGCCTACGAGCAGTACTTC. Complete variable domain (other parts from reference TRBV2 and TRBJ2-7): EPEVTQTPSHQVTQMGQEVILRCVPISNHLYFYWYRQILGQKVEFLVSFYNNEISEKSEIFDDQFSVERPDGSNFTLKIRSTKLEDSAMYFCASTPTLGLAGGHAYEQYFGPGTRLTVT.

V usage is TRBV13 and J usage is TRBJ2-1, with TRBD1 matching 7 bases. The CDR3 covers 15 residues. CDR1 and CDR2 from the germline V gene are PRHDT and FYEKMQ (reference sequence). Trimming at V came to 7 bases and at J to 4 bases, leaving 10 bases not matched to a gene. The CDR3: CASTLTGARYNEQFF. The CDR3 DNA follows: TGTGCCAGCACCCTTACAGGGGCTAGGTACAATGAGCAGTTCTTC.

The chain links TRBV19 to TRBJ1-2, with 8 bases that match TRBD1. CDR1 is LNHDA and CDR2 is SQIVND in the germline V gene (reference sequence). This CDR3 region has 16 residues. The ends lost 0 bases at V and 2 bases at J; junction bases unmatched: 5. CDR3: CASSIEMRQGNYGYTF. The CDR3 bases are TGTGCCAGTAGTATAGAAATGAGACAGGGGAACTATGGCTACACCTTC.

For the CDR3, the DNA is TGCGCCAGCAGCGAGGGAGGGGGTGGTGCAGCCGCTTTCTTT. Protein product: CASSEGGGGAAAFF. The chain combines TRBV5-1 with TRBJ1-1, with D possibly TRBD1 on 6 matching bases. Per germline, CDR1 SGHRS and CDR2 YFSETQ. V shed 4 bases and J shed 11 bases, with 21 bases lying between them. The CDR3 contains 14 residues.

The CDR3 loop reads CASSLTTGEGYTF. The CDR3 bases are TGCGCCAGCAGCCTTACCACAGGAGAGGGCTACACCTTC. The chain couples TRBV4-1 to TRBJ1-2; TRBD1 is a possible D gene (5 bases). Germline V gene lookup returns CDR1 MGHRA and CDR2 YSYEKL. V lost 4 bases, J lost 8 bases, and 14 bases lay in between. The length of the CDR3 is 13 residues.

The chain links TRBV19 to TRBJ1-2; D not certain. The germline V gene encodes CDR1 LNHDA and CDR2 SQIVND (reference sequence). Trimming cost V 2 bases and J 4 bases, with 20 bases left between them. The CDR3 extends over 17 amino acids. In DNA, the CDR3 is TGTGCCAGTAGTATAATCCAATTGGGTGATGGACTCTATGGCTACACCTTC. Residues: CASSIIQLGDGLYGYTF.

This CDR3 is CASSLVETQYF. The CDR3 bases are TGTGCCAGCAGCTTAGTAGAGACCCAGTACTTC. The rearrangement links TRBV5-6 to TRBJ2-5; no clear D. Trimming stripped 2 bases from V and 4 bases from J, with 3 bases between. Germline CDR1 and CDR2: SGHDT and YYEEEE. CDR3 length: 11 amino acids. Using reference TRBV5-6 and TRBJ2-5 for the parts outside the CDR3, the full variable domain is DAGVTQSPTHLIKTRGQQVTLRCSPKSGHDTVSWYQQALGQGPQFIFQYYEEEERQRGNFPDRFSGHQFPNYSSELNVNALLLGDSALYLCASSLVETQYFGPGTRLLVL.

The chain combines TRBV30 with TRBJ2-7; 9 nucleotides match TRBD2. CDR1 is GTSNPN and CDR2 is SVGIG in the germline V gene (reference sequence). The trim removed 3 bases at V and 7 bases at J, leaving 13 bases unmatched. The length of the CDR3 is 15 residues. Here the CDR3 DNA reads TGTGCCTGGAGCGAAACAAGAGGGACTAGCAGAGAGCAGTACTTC. This translates into CAWSETRGTSREQYF.

J is TRBJ2-1 and V is TRBV7-3; 10 bases fit TRBD2. The CDR3 is 14 residues long. Germline V gene sequence: CDR1 SGHTA, CDR2 FQGTGA. The trim removed 6 bases at V and 6 bases at J, leaving 5 bases unmatched. In DNA, the CDR3 is TGTGCCAGCAGGGAGGGACTAGCGAGCAATGAGCAGTTCTTC. Translating it yields CASREGLASNEQFF.

The chain has TRBV19 and TRBJ1-1; 10 nucleotides agree with TRBD1. The V and J ends lost 6 bases and 6 bases, in that order; junction bases with no gene match: 4. This CDR3 is built from 13 residues. Germline V gene data show CDR1 as LNHDA and CDR2 as SQIVND (reference sequence). CDR3 nucleotide sequence: TGTGCCAGTAGGGGACAGGGGAAGGCTGAAGCTTTCTTT. Translated: CASRGQGKAEAFF. The variable domain in full, completed from reference TRBV19 and TRBJ1-1, reads DGGITQSPKYLFRKEGQNVTLSCEQNLNHDAMYWYRQDPGQGLRLIYYSQIVNDFQKGDIAEGYSVSREKKESFPLTVTSAQKNPTAFYLCASRGQGKAEAFFGQGTRLTVV.

This clone was counted a single time. The chain combines TRBV30 with TRBJ1-1; D possibly corresponds to TRBD1 (5 bases). V was shortened by 4 bases and J by 2 bases, with 11 bases between the two germline ends. This CDR3 spans 13 amino acids. Germline assignment: CDR1 GTSNPN and CDR2 SVGIG (reference sequence). The CDR3 loop is CAWTQGPNTEAFF. CDR3 bases: TGTGCCTGGACCCAGGGACCCAACACTGAAGCTTTCTTT.

The V gene is TRBV6-1, the J gene TRBJ1-6; 10 bases match TRBD1. This CDR3 region has 15 residues. The V gene's germline CDR1 is MNHNS and CDR2 SASEGT. Trimming took 0 bases from V and 7 from J; bases not matched to a gene: 0. CDR3 DNA: TGTGCCAGCAGTGAAGCGACAGGGGGCAATTCACCCCTCCACTTT. Translating gives CASSEATGGNSPLHF.

This chain joins TRBV18 and TRBJ1-5; D not certain. V was pared by 2 bases and J by 4 bases, with 9 bases between. CDR3 size: 14 residues. Germline-derived CDR1 and CDR2 are KGHSH and LQKENI. The CDR3 bases are TGTGCCAGCTCACCAGTGCAAGATAATCAGCCCCAGCATTTT. It translates to CASSPVQDNQPQHF.